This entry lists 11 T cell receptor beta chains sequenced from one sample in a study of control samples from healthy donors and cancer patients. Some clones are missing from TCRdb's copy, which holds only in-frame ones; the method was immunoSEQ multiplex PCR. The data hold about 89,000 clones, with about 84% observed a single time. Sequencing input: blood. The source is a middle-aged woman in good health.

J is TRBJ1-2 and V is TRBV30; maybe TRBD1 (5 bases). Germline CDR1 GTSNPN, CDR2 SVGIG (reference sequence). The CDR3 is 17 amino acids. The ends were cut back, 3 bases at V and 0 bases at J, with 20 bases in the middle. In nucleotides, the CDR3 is TGTGCCTGGAGGGTTCCGACCGAGACAGAAGCTAACTATGGCTACACCTTC. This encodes CAWRVPTETEANYGYTF.

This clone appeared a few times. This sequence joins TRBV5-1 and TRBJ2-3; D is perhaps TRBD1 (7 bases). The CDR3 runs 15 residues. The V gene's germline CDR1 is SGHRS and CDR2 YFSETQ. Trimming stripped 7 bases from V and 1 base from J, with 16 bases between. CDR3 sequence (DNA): TGCGCCAGCGGATCCCAGGGGGGTGGCACAGATACGCAGTATTTT. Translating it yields CASGSQGGGTDTQYF.

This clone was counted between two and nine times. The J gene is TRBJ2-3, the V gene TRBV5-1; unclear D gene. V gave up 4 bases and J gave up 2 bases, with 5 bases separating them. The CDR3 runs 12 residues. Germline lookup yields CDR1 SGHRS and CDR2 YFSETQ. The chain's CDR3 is CASSPYTDTQYF. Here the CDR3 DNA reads TGCGCCAGCAGCCCGTACACAGATACGCAGTATTTT.

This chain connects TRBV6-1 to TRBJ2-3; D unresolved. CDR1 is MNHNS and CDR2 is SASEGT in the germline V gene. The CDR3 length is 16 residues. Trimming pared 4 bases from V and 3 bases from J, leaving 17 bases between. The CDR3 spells CASSAPPEQGTDTQYF. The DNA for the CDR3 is TGTGCCAGCAGTGCCCCACCCGAACAAGGGACAGATACGCAGTATTTT.

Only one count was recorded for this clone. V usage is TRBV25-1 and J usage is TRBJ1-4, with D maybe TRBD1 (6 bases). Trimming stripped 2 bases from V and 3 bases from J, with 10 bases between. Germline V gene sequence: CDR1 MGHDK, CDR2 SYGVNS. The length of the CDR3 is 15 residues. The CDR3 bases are TGTGCCAGCAGTGAAGCGGGGGCGGCTAATGAAAAACTGTTTTTT. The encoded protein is CASSEAGAANEKLFF.

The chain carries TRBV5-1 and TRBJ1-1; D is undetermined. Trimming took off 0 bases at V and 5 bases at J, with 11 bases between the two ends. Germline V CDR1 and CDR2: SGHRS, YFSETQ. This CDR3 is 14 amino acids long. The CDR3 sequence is CASSLGRVQTEAFF. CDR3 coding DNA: TGCGCCAGCAGCTTGGGCAGAGTTCAGACTGAAGCTTTCTTT.

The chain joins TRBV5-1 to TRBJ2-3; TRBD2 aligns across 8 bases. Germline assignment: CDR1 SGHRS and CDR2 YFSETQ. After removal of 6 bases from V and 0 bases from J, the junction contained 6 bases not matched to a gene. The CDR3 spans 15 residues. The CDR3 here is CASTGLAGSTDTQYF. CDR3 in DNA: TGCGCCAGCACGGGGCTAGCGGGTAGCACAGATACGCAGTATTTT. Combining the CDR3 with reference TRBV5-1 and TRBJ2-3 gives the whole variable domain KAGVTQTPRYLIKTRGQQVTLSCSPISGHRSVSWYQQTPGQGLQFLFEYFSETQRNKGNFPGRFSGRQFSNSRSEMNVSTLELGDSALYLCASTGLAGSTDTQYFGPGTRLTVL.

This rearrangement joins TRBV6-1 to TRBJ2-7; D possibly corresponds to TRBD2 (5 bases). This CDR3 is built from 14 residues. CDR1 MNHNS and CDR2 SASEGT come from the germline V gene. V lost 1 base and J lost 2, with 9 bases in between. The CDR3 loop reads CASSEGRLAYEQYF. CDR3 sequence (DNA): TGTGCCAGCAGTGAAGGGAGGCTAGCCTACGAGCAGTACTTC.

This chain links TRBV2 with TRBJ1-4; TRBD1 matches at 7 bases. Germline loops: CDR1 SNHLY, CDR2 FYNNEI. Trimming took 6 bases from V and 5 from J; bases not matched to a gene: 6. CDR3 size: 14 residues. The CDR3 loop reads CASRDRRENEKLFF. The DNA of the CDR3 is TGTGCCAGCAGGGACAGGCGAGAAAATGAAAAACTGTTTTTT.

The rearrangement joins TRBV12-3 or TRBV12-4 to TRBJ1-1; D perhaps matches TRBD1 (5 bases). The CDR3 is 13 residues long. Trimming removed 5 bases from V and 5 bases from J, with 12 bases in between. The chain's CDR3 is CASSGQGGTEAFF. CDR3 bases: TGTGCCAGCAGTGGGCAGGGAGGAACTGAAGCTTTCTTT.

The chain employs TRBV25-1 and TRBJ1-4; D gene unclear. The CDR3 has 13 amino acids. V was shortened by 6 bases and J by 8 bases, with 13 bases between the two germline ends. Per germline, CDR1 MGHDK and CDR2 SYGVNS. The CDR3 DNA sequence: TGTGCCAGCAGGGCCCGACATGGGGAAAAACTGTTTTTT. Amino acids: CASRARHGEKLFF.